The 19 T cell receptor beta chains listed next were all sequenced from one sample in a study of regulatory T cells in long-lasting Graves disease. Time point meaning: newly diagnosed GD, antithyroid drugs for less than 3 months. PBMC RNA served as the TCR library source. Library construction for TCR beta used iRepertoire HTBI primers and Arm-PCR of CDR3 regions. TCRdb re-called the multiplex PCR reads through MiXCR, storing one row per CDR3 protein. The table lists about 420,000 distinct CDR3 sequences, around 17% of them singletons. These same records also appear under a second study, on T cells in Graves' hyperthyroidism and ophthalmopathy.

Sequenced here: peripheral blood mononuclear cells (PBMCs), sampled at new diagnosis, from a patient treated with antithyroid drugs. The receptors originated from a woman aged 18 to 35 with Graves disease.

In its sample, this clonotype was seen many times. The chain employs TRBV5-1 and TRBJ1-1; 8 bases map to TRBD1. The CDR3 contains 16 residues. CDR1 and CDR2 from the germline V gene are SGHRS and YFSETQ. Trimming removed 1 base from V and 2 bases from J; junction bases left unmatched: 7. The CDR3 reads CASSLSGTGYNTEAFF. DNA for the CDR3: TGCGCCAGCAGCTTGAGCGGGACAGGATACAACACTGAAGCTTTCTTT.

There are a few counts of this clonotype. CDR3 in amino acids: CATSREGQGHYNEQFF. The CDR3 DNA reads TGTGCCACCAGCAGGGAAGGACAGGGGCACTACAATGAGCAGTTCTTC. The V call is TRBV15, the J call TRBJ2-1; 9 bases are shared with TRBD1. Germline CDR1 and CDR2: LNHNV and YYDKDF (reference sequence). The CDR3 is made up of 16 amino acids. With V trimmed by 3 bases and J by 3 bases, 6 bases remained unmatched. The variable domain in full, with the rest retrieved from reference TRBV15 and TRBJ2-1, is DAMVIQNPRYQVTQFGKPVTLSCSQTLNHNVMYWYQQKSSQAPKLLFHYYDKDFNNEADTPDNFQSRRPNTSFCFLDIRSPGLGDTAMYLCATSREGQGHYNEQFFGPGTRLTVL.

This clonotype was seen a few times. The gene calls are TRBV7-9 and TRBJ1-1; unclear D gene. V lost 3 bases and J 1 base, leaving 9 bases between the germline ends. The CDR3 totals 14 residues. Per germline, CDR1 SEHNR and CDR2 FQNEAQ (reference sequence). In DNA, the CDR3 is TGTGCCAGCAGCTTTGAGGAGGGGAACACTGAAGCTTTCTTT. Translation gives CASSFEEGNTEAFF.

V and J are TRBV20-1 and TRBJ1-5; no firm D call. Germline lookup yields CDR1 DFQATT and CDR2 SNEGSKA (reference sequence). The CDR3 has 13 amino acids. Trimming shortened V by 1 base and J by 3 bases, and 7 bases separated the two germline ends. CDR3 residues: CSARADNNQPQHF. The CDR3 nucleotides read TGCAGTGCTAGAGCGGATAACAATCAGCCCCAGCATTTT.

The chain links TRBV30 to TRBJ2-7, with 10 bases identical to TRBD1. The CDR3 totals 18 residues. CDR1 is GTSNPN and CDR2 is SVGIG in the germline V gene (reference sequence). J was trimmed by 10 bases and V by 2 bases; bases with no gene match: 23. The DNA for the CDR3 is TGTGCCTGGAGTCAGAATCCCGTGACAGGGGGCGCCCCACTCGGACAGTACTTC. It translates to CAWSQNPVTGGAPLGQYF. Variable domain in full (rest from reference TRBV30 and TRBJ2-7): SQTIHQWPATLVQPVGSPLSLECTVEGTSNPNLYWYRQAAGRGLQLLFYSVGIGQISSEVPQNLSASRPQDRQFILSSKKLLLSDSGFYLCAWSQNPVTGGAPLGQYFGPGTRLTVT.

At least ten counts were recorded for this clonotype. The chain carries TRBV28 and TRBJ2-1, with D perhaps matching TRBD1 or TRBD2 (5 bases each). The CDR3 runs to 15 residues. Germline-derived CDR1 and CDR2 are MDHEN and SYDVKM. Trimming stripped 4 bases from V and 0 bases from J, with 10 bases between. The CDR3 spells CASSSRDASYNEQFF. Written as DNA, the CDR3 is TGTGCCAGCAGTTCCCGGGACGCCTCCTACAATGAGCAGTTCTTC.

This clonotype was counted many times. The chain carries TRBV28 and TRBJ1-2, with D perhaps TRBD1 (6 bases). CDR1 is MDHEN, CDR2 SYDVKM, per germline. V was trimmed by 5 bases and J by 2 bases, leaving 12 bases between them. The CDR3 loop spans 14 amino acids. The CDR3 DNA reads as TGTGCCAGCAGTCCCGCGGGGGCGAACTATGGCTACACCTTC. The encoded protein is CASSPAGANYGYTF.

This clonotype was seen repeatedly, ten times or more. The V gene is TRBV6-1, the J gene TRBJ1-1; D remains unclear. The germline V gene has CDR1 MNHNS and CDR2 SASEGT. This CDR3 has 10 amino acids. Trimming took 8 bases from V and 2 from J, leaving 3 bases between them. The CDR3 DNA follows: TGTGCCAGCGCAAACACTGAAGCTTTCTTT. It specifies CASANTEAFF.

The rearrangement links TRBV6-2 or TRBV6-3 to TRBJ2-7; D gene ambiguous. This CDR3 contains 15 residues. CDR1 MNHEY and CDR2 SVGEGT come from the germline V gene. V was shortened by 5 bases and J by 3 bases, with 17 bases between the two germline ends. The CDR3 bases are TGTGCCAGCAGTGAAAGGGCAGCCAGGTACTACGAGCAGTACTTC. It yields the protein CASSERAARYYEQYF.

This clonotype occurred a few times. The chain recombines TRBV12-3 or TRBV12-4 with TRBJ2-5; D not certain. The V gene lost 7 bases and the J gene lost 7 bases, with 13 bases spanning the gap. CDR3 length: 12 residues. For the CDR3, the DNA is TGTGCCAGCACCTCACCCCCCGGGACCCAGTACTTC. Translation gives CASTSPPGTQYF.

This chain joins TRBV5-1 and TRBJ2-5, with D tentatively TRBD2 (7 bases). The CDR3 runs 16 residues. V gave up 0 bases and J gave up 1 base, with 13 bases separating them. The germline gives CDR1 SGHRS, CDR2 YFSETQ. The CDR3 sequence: CASSLGGGASQETQYF. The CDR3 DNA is TGCGCCAGCAGCTTGGGGGGGGGGGCCTCCCAAGAGACCCAGTACTTC. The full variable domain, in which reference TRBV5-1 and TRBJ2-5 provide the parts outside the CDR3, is KAGVTQTPRYLIKTRGQQVTLSCSPISGHRSVSWYQQTPGQGLQFLFEYFSETQRNKGNFPGRFSGRQFSNSRSEMNVSTLELGDSALYLCASSLGGGASQETQYFGPGTRLLVL.

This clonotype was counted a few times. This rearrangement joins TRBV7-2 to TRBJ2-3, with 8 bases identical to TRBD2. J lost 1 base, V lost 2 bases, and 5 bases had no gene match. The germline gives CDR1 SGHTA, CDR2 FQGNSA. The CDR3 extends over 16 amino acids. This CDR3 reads CASSLTELAGTDTQYF. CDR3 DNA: TGTGCCAGCAGCTTAACCGAACTAGCGGGCACAGATACGCAGTATTTT.

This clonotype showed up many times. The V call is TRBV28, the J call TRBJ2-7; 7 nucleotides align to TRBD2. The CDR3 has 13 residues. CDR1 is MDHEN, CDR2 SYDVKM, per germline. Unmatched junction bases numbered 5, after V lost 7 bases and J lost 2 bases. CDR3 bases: TGTGCCAGCAAGCGGGACGGGACCTACGAGCAGTACTTC. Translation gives CASKRDGTYEQYF. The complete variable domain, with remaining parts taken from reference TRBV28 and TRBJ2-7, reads DVKVTQSSRYLVKRTGEKVFLECVQDMDHENMFWYRQDPGLGLRLIYFSYDVKMKEKGDIPEGYSVSREKKERFSLILESASTNQTSMYLCASKRDGTYEQYFGPGTRLTVT.

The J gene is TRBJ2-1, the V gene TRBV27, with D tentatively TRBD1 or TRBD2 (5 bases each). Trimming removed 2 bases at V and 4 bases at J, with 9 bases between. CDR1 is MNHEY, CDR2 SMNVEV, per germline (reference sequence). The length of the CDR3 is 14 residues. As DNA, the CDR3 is TGTGCCAGCAGTTTAACGGGACGTTACAATGAGCAGTTCTTC. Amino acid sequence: CASSLTGRYNEQFF.

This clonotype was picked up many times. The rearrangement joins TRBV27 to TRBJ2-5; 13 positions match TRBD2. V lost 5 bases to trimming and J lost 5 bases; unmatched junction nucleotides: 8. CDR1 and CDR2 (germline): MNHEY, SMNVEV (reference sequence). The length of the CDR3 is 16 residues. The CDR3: CASSAGLAGFGETQYF. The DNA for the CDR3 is TGTGCCAGCAGTGCGGGACTAGCGGGATTCGGGGAGACCCAGTACTTC.

CDR3 DNA: TGTGCCAGTAGTATAGGGACGGCGAACACCGGGGAGCTGTTTTTT. As protein: CASSIGTANTGELFF. The chain links TRBV19 to TRBJ2-2; D gene unclear. In germline, CDR1 is LNHDA, CDR2 SQIVND (reference sequence). The CDR3 runs 15 residues. V lost 1 base and J 0 bases, leaving 6 bases between the germline ends.

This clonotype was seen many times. The CDR3 region has the DNA TGTGCCAGCAGTGACGGCGGGAGCTCGTATGAGCAGTTCTTC. Amino acid sequence: CASSDGGSSYEQFF. V and J are TRBV2 and TRBJ2-1; 7 bases match TRBD2. Germline V gene sequence: CDR1 SNHLY, CDR2 FYNNEI. Unmatched junction bases numbered 7, after V lost 3 bases and J lost 8 bases. This CDR3 spans 14 amino acids.

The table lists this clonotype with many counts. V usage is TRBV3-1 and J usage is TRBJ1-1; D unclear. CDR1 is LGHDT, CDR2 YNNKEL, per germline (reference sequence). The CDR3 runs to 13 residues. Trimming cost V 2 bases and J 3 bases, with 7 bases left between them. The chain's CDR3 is CASSQPPDTEAFF. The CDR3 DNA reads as TGTGCCAGCAGCCAACCCCCAGACACTGAAGCTTTCTTT.

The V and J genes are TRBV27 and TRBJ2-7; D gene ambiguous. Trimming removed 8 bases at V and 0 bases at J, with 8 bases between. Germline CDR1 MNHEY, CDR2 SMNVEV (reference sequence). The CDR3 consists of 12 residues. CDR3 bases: TGTGCCAGCCACAATCCCTCCTACGAGCAGTACTTC. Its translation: CASHNPSYEQYF.